This TCR beta chain was observed in a study of control samples from healthy donors and cancer patients. Trimming took off 4 bases at V and 6 bases at J, with 13 bases between the two ends. Germline CDR1 is SGHRS and CDR2 is YFSETQ. The length of the CDR3 is 13 residues. Assay: immunoSEQ multiplex PCR; the TCRdb copy retains only in-frame clones and omits some. The top ten clones hold less than 0.75% of a sample with around 170,000 clones, roughly nine tenths of them seen once. This clonotype was obtained from a woman under 40 in good health. This chain uses TRBV5-1 with TRBJ1-1; tentatively, D is TRBD1 (5 bases). Sequencing input: blood. CDR3 in amino acids: CASSNSGISEAFF. The DNA of the CDR3 is TGCGCCAGCAGCAATTCAGGGATTTCTGAAGCTTTCTTT.